Below, 15 T cell receptor beta chains from the same sample are listed, as sequenced in a study of T cell responses to AZD1222 COVID-19 vaccine. Here immunoSEQ multiplex PCR was the method, and the copy in TCRdb shows in-frame clones only, minus some. The sample shows about 130,000 clones, about nine tenths of them seen only once. The sequencing here drew on peripheral blood, taken on day 0 of AZD1222 vaccination. All receptors derive from an adult in good health.

The rearrangement joins TRBV5-4 to TRBJ2-1; TRBD2 matches 9 bases. Germline V gene lookup returns CDR1 SGHNT and CDR2 YYREEE (reference sequence). The CDR3 runs 15 residues. The J segment lost 7 bases and the V segment lost 0 bases, leaving 5 bases of the junction unmatched. CDR3 in amino acids: CASSLGSGRSNEQFF. CDR3 bases: TGTGCCAGCAGCTTGGGTAGCGGGAGAAGTAATGAGCAGTTCTTC.

The gene calls are TRBV6-6 and TRBJ1-1; the D is unclear. The CDR3 is 11 residues long. The germline V gene encodes CDR1 MNHNY and CDR2 SVGAGI (reference sequence). V lost 6 bases to trimming and J lost 3 bases, with 5 bases between them. This CDR3 reads CASSFDTEAFF. The CDR3 coding sequence is TGTGCCAGCAGCTTTGACACTGAAGCTTTCTTT.

The CDR3 DNA follows: TGTGCCAGCAGCCTGGGGACGGCCAATTCACCCCTCCACTTT. Residues: CASSLGTANSPLHF. The chain carries TRBV9 and TRBJ1-6, with a possible D match to TRBD1 (5 bases). V was pared by 4 bases and J by 7 bases, with 12 bases between. There are 14 residues in the CDR3. Germline V gene lookup returns CDR1 SGDLS and CDR2 YYNGEE. Full variable domain (rest looked up from reference TRBV9 and TRBJ1-6): DSGVTQTPKHLITATGQRVTLRCSPRSGDLSVYWYQQSLDQGLQFLIQYYNGEERAKGNILERFSAQQFPDLHSELNLSSLELGDSALYFCASSLGTANSPLHFGNGTRLTVT.

The rearrangement uses TRBV6-2 or TRBV6-3 and TRBJ2-3, with D unresolved. The CDR3 spans 14 residues. V gave up 2 bases and J gave up 3 bases, with 9 bases separating them. The V gene's germline CDR1 is MNHEY and CDR2 SVGEGT. The CDR3, as DNA: TGTGCCAGCAGTTACACCAGCCTTACAGATACGCAGTATTTT. Protein product: CASSYTSLTDTQYF.

The chain combines TRBV24-1 with TRBJ2-3; D is perhaps TRBD1 or TRBD2 (6 bases each). Trimming left V 7 bases short and J 1 base short, with 14 bases between. In germline, CDR1 is KGHDR, CDR2 SFDVKD. This CDR3 contains 15 residues. The CDR3 spells CATRGVGGGTDTQYF. The CDR3, as DNA: TGTGCCACCAGGGGTGTCGGGGGCGGCACAGATACGCAGTATTTT.

The chain links TRBV14 to TRBJ2-1; weak D call: TRBD1 (6 bases). The CDR3 extends over 16 amino acids. CDR1 is SGHDN and CDR2 is FVKESK in the germline V gene. The germline V and J ends were trimmed by 4 bases and 6 bases, with 19 bases remaining between them. The CDR3 is CASSRLTGYYGNEQFF. The CDR3 DNA is TGTGCCAGCAGCCGACTTACAGGGTATTACGGCAATGAGCAGTTCTTC. Full variable domain (outside the CDR3, taken from reference TRBV14 and TRBJ2-1): EAGVTQFPSHSVIEKGQTVTLRCDPISGHDNLYWYRRVMGKEIKFLLHFVKESKQDESGMPNNRFLAERTGGTYSTLKVQPAELEDSGVYFCASSRLTGYYGNEQFFGPGTRLTVL.

This chain connects TRBV20-1 to TRBJ2-5; no firm D call. This CDR3 region has 11 residues. From germline, CDR1 is DFQATT and CDR2 SNEGSKA (reference sequence). V dropped 7 bases and J dropped 5 bases, with 11 bases sitting between them. The CDR3 reads CSGRTGETQYF. For the CDR3, the DNA is TGCAGTGGCCGAACCGGGGAGACCCAGTACTTC.

V is TRBV18 and J is TRBJ1-4; 12 bases fit TRBD1. The V segment lost 3 bases and the J segment 8 bases; nucleotides outside the gene matches: 4. Germline V lookup: CDR1 KGHSH, CDR2 LQKENI. The CDR3 is 15 amino acids. The CDR3: CASSPRDRGREKLFF. In DNA, the CDR3 is TGTGCCAGCTCACCGCGGGACAGGGGGCGGGAAAAACTGTTTTTT.

This chain connects TRBV9 to TRBJ1-1, with 7 nucleotides matching TRBD1. The length of the CDR3 is 16 residues. V trimming: 0 bases; J trimming: 1 base; junction bases outside the gene matches: 6. Germline V gives CDR1 SGDLS, CDR2 YYNGEE. CDR3 sequence: CASSVGPTGTNTEAFF. The CDR3 coding sequence is TGTGCCAGCAGCGTAGGTCCGACAGGGACGAACACTGAAGCTTTCTTT.

The V gene is TRBV7-6, the J gene TRBJ2-5, with 7 positions matching TRBD2. The germline V gene has CDR1 SGHVS and CDR2 FNYEAQ. The CDR3 is 16 amino acids. After removal of 2 bases from V and 2 bases from J, the junction contained 8 bases not matched to a gene. As DNA, the CDR3 is TGTGCCAGCAGCTTAAGCGTGGGAGGGCCTCAAGAGACCCAGTACTTC. Its protein product is CASSLSVGGPQETQYF.

A word on this clone: A much larger clonotype is one base distant, so this may be a read error. This sequence joins TRBV6-4 and TRBJ2-2, with D perhaps matching TRBD1 (6 bases). Looked up from germline, CDR1 is MRHNA and CDR2 is SNTAGT. CDR3 length: 14 amino acids. V shed 8 bases and J shed 6 bases, with 16 bases lying between them. Written as DNA, the CDR3 is TGTGCCAGCGGGGAGAGCGAGGGGGCCGGGGAGCTGTTTTTT. Translation gives CASGESEGAGELFF.

The chain joins TRBV2 to TRBJ1-5; D unclear. This CDR3 region has 18 residues. CDR1 and CDR2 from the germline V gene are SNHLY and FYNNEI. V lost 2 bases, J lost 1 base, and 18 bases lay in between. The DNA for the CDR3 is TGTGCCAGCAGTGAATCGGCGACCGCACTGAGGAGCAATCAGCCCCAGCATTTT. This sequence encodes CASSESATALRSNQPQHF. Full variable domain (outside the CDR3, taken from reference TRBV2 and TRBJ1-5): EPEVTQTPSHQVTQMGQEVILRCVPISNHLYFYWYRQILGQKVEFLVSFYNNEISEKSEIFDDQFSVERPDGSNFTLKIRSTKLEDSAMYFCASSESATALRSNQPQHFGDGTRLSIL.

DNA for the CDR3: TGTGCCAGCAGTTTCTCCGCAGGGGTTAATGAAAAACTGTTTTTT. It codes for CASSFSAGVNEKLFF. The chain combines TRBV28 with TRBJ1-4, with a tentative D call TRBD1 (6 bases). The germline gives CDR1 MDHEN, CDR2 SYDVKM. The CDR3 is 15 residues long. Trimming shortened V by 3 bases and J by 4 bases, and 12 bases separated the two germline ends.

The rearrangement uses TRBV19 and TRBJ2-7; 9 nucleotides line up with TRBD1. The V segment lost 4 bases and the J segment 3 bases; nucleotides outside the gene matches: 13. Germline V lookup: CDR1 LNHDA, CDR2 SQIVND (reference sequence). The length of the CDR3 is 17 residues. This CDR3 reads CASSRDRGTGQNYEQYF. CDR3 in DNA: TGTGCCAGTAGTAGAGACCGGGGGACAGGGCAAAACTACGAGCAGTACTTC.

V gene TRBV12-3 or TRBV12-4 combines with J gene TRBJ2-2, with a tentative D call TRBD1 (6 bases). This CDR3 comprises 13 residues. Trimming took off 3 bases at V and 6 bases at J, with 8 bases between the two ends. The CDR3 loop reads CASSFKGAGELFF. Written as DNA, the CDR3 is TGTGCCAGCAGTTTTAAGGGGGCCGGGGAGCTGTTTTTT.